The 10 T cell receptor beta chains below come from one sample, sequenced in a study of CD8+CD57+ T cells in acquired aplastic anemia. Investigators profiled TCR beta VDJ and CDR3 from genomic DNA template. TCRdb recomputed calls from the reads with MiXCR, one row per CDR3 protein. This sample has about 200,000 distinct CDR3 sequences, with roughly 33% found just once. Sample: sorted CD4+, CD8+, or CD8+CD57+ T cells (not recorded which) from PBMCs. All receptors derive from a human donor in good health, serving as a control.

Notes on this clonotype: It is likely a read error, because the conserved phenylalanine at the end of the CDR3 is missing. Because the CDR3's place on the DNA is in doubt, the DNA is left out and the CDR3 is given as listed by TCRdb. The V call is TRBV25-1, the J call TRBJ1-6. Germline V lookup: CDR1 MGHDK, CDR2 SYGVNS. The CDR3 spans 9 amino acids, including both terminal residues. CDR3 amino acids: CASSLSKAS.

V and J are TRBV6-1 and TRBJ1-6; tentative D call: TRBD1 (6 bases). The CDR3 consists of 13 residues. CDR1 and CDR2 (germline): MNHNS, SASEGT. V shed 4 bases and J shed 6 bases, with 7 bases lying between them. CDR3 in amino acids: CASSARGNSPLHF. The CDR3 bases are TGTGCCAGCAGTGCCAGGGGTAATTCACCCCTCCACTTT.

The genes are TRBV25-1 and TRBJ1-5; 7 bases map to TRBD1. CDR1 and CDR2 from the germline V gene are MGHDK and SYGVNS. Trimming at V came to 8 bases and at J to 2 bases, leaving 3 bases not matched to a gene. The CDR3 loop spans 13 amino acids. CDR3 residues: CASSGQGNQPQHF. As DNA, the CDR3 is TGTGCCAGCTCTGGACAGGGCAATCAGCCCCAGCATTTT. Together with reference TRBV25-1 and TRBJ1-5, the CDR3 gives the full variable domain: EADIYQTPRYLVIGTGKKITLECSQTMGHDKMYWYQQDPGMELHLIHYSYGVNSTEKGDLSSESTVSRIRTEHFPLTLESARPSHTSQYLCASSGQGNQPQHFGDGTRLSIL.

As for this clonotype: Since the CDR3 does not end with the conserved phenylalanine or tryptophan, this likely comes from a read error. The chain links TRBV19 to TRBJ1-6; tentative D call: TRBD1 (5 bases). The V end lost 11 bases, the J end lost 10 bases, and 15 bases lay between the germline ends. There are 12 residues in the CDR3. Germline CDR1 LNHDA, CDR2 SQIVND (reference sequence). CDR3 sequence: CAWGRAESPLHL. The CDR3 DNA reads TGTGCCTGGGGGAGGGCAGAATCACCCCTCCACCTT.

This clonotype was picked up many times. The genes are TRBV12-3 or TRBV12-4 and TRBJ1-1; D call uncertain. Trimming took off 5 bases at V and 8 bases at J, with 9 bases between the two ends. There are 11 residues in the CDR3. As DNA, the CDR3 is TGTGCCAGCAGTCAAGGAACCGAAGCTTTCTTT. Amino acid sequence: CASSQGTEAFF.

This clonotype was seen many times. The chain recombines TRBV4-1 with TRBJ1-3; D is ambiguous. V lost 1 base and J 4 bases, leaving 14 bases between the germline ends. CDR1 is MGHRA and CDR2 is YSYEKL in the germline V gene. The CDR3 sequence is 16 residues long. CDR3 in DNA: TGCGCCAGCAGCCAAGCTACAGTGTTTGAGGGAAACACCATATATTTT. Translation gives CASSQATVFEGNTIYF.

This clonotype was seen a few times. The chain couples TRBV6-1 to TRBJ1-2; possibly TRBD1 for D (6 bases). V lost 1 base and J 5 bases, leaving 17 bases between the germline ends. The CDR3 sequence is 16 residues long. Germline lookup yields CDR1 MNHNS and CDR2 SASEGT. In nucleotides, the CDR3 is TGTGCCAGCAGTGAAGGTCGGTGGGGGCAGGGGTATGGCTACACCTTC. It codes for CASSEGRWGQGYGYTF.

This clonotype was picked up many times. CDR3 nucleotide sequence: TGCGCCAGCAGACGGACAGGGAGGTACGAGCAGTACTTC. As protein: CASRRTGRYEQYF. The chain has TRBV4-1 and TRBJ2-7, with 8 bases lining up with TRBD1. The J segment lost 4 bases and the V segment lost 6 bases, leaving 5 bases of the junction unmatched. The V gene's germline CDR1 is MGHRA and CDR2 YSYEKL. This CDR3 is 13 amino acids long.

The chain carries TRBV10-3 and TRBJ2-7, with 7 bases fitting TRBD2. The junction had 6 bases not matched to a gene; V was cut back by 0 bases and J by 4 bases. The CDR3 length is 15 residues. Germline V CDR1 and CDR2: ENHRY, SYGVKD. The CDR3 DNA follows: TGTGCCATCAGTGAGTCAGGGACTACATTTTACGAGCAGTACTTC. Translation: CAISESGTTFYEQYF.

This chain links TRBV9 with TRBJ2-2; no clear D. Trimming took 4 bases from V and 7 from J, leaving 8 bases between them. Germline V gene data show CDR1 as SGDLS and CDR2 as YYNGEE. The CDR3 is made up of 12 amino acids. The CDR3 DNA reads TGTGCCAGCAGCCTAGTCTTCGGGGAGCTGTTTTTT. This sequence encodes CASSLVFGELFF.